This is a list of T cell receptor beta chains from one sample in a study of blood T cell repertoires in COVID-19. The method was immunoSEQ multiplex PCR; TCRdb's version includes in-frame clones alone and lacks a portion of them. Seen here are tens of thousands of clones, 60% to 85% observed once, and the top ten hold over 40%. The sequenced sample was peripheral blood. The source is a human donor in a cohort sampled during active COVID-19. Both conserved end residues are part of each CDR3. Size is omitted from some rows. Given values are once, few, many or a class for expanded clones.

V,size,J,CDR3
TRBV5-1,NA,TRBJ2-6,CASSLVATGSGANVLTF
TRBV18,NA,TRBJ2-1,CASSPIILAGIYNEQFF
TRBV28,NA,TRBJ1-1,CASHSGTVLNTEAFF
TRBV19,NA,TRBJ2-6,CASSIDQSAGTGANVLTF
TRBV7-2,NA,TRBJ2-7,CASSFLSYEQYF
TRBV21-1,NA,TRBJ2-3,CASSKLGTSGSTDTQYF
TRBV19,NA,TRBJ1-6,CASSIGTSGWGYNSPLHF
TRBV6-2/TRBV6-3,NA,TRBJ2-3,CASSLEGAGVIDTQYF
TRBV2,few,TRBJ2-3,CASSESTDTQYF
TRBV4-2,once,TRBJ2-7,CASSQEAGSRGSTSSYEQYF
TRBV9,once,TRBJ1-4,CASSETWTGALNEKLFF
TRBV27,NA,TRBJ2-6,CASSTLAGANVLTF
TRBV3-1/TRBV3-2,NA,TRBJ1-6,CASSGYRGTNSPLHF
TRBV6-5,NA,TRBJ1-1,CASSYEGQGGVVFF
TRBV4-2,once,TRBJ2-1,CASSQDETSGRNEQFF
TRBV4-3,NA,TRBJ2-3,CASSRETGFSDTQYF
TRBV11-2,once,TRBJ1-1,CASSFWGQRNTEAFF
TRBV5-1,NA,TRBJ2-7,CASSLAGQIRSGEQYF
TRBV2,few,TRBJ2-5,CASRAQGVQTQYF
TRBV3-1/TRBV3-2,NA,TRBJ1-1,CASSQEGTRNTEAFF
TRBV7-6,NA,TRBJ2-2,CASSLAAWTGSLTGELFF
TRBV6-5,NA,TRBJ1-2,CASSSEDSGGYTF
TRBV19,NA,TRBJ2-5,CASSSSETQYF
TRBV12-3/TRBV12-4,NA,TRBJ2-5,CASRLGQGVYQYF
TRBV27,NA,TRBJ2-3,CASSSGLAGGSHTQYF
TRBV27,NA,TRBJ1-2,CASSSPGRAALGYTF
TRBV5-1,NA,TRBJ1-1,CASSLAWTENTEAFF
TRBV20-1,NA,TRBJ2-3,CSASRTDTQYF
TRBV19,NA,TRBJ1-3,CASSVRHHSGNTIYF
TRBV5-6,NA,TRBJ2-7,CASSLSDRSYEQYF
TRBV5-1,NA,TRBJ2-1,CASSLVASGRGYNEQFF
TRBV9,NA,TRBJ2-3,CASSSRHTGVTDTQYF
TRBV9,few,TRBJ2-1,CASSVSLDREIDEQFF
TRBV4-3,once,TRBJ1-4,CASSQSTGGIPGTNEKLFF
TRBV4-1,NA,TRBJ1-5,CASSLGGGNQPQHF
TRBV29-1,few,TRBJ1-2,CSDSQGTYGYTF
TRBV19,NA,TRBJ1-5,CASSIGGVLGNQPQHF
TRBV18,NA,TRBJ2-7,CASSPGGSAYEQYF
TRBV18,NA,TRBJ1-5,CASSPQGQGHQPQHF
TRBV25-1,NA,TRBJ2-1,CASGESLAGNEQFF
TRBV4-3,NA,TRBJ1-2,CASSHQAGGDYGYTF
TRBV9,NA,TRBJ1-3,CASSARDRVPENTIYF
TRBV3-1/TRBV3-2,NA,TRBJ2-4,CASSQLAIGLAGGLAKNIQYF
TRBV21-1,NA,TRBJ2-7,CASSRGDSSYEQYF
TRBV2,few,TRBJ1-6,CASNKAASGSPLHF
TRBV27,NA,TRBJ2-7,CATRRGASGSYEQYF
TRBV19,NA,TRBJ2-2,CASYRLAGDVGELFF